This T cell receptor (beta chain) was sequenced during a study of T cells in Graves' hyperthyroidism and ophthalmopathy. A Clinical Activity Score of at least 3, a NOSPECS grade of at least 4 and a duration under 3 months were recorded in the ophthalmopathy patients. Diagnoses rested on clinical symptoms, serum thyroxine and TRAb, thyroid ultrasound and orbital computed tomography. This clonotype was seen many times. Trimming shortened V by 4 bases and J by 7 bases, and 14 bases separated the two germline ends. Germline V lookup: CDR1 SGDLS, CDR2 YYNGEE. The length of the CDR3 is 14 residues. RNA transcripts served as the template for amplifying TCR beta CDR3 regions. First-round RT-PCR with HTBI primers amplified the TCR CDR3 region. Via MiXCR, TCRdb re-called the multiplex PCR reads, giving one row per CDR3 protein. Among under 400,000 distinct CDR3 sequences listed, around 18% were seen once.

The gene calls are TRBV9 and TRBJ2-2; D perhaps matches TRBD2 (5 bases). The TCR sequence derives from a woman aged 40 to 50 with Graves' ophthalmopathy. Sequenced input: blood. Written as DNA, the CDR3 is TGTGCCAGCAGCTCCATGGTAGGAGGCGGGGAGCTGTTTTTT. As protein: CASSSMVGGGELFF.